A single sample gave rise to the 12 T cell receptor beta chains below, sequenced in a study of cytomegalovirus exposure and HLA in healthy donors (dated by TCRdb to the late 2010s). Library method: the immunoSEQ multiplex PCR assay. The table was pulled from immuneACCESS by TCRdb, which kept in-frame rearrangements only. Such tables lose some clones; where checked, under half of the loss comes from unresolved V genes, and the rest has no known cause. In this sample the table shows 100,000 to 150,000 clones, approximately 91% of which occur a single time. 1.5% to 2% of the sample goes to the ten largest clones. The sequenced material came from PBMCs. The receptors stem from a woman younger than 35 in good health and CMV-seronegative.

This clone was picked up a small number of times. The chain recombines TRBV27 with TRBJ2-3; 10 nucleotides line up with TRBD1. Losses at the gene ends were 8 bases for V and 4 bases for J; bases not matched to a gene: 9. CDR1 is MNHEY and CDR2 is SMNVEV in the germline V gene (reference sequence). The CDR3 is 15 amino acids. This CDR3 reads CASPNEGQGPDTQYF. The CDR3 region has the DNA TGTGCCAGCCCCAATGAGGGACAGGGGCCAGATACGCAGTATTTT.

The CDR3 coding sequence is TGTGCCAGCAGTTTATCCGGAGGTGGGAGGGAAGCTTTCTTT. It encodes CASSLSGGGREAFF. The chain links TRBV28 to TRBJ1-1; no firm D call. Between the trimmed V and J ends, which lost 1 base and 8 bases, there was a span of 14 bases. The V gene's germline CDR1 is MDHEN and CDR2 SYDVKM. This CDR3 is 14 amino acids long.

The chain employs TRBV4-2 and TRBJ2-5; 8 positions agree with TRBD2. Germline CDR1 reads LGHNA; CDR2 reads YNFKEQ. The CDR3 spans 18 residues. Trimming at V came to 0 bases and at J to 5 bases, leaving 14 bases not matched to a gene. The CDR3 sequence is CASSQEGQSASGLETQYF. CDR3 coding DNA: TGTGCCAGCAGCCAAGAAGGACAATCGGCTAGCGGGCTGGAGACCCAGTACTTC.

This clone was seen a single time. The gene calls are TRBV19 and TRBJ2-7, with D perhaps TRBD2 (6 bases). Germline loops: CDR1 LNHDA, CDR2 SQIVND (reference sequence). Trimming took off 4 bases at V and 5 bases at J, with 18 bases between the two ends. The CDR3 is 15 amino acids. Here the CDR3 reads CASSTGLWVGNEQYF. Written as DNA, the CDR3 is TGTGCCAGTAGTACGGGACTTTGGGTGGGGAACGAGCAGTACTTC.

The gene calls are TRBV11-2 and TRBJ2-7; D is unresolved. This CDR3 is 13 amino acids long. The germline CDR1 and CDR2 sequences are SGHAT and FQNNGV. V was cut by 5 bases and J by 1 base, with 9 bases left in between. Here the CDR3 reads CASSLAESYEQYF. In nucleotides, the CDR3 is TGTGCCAGCAGCCTCGCGGAGTCCTACGAGCAGTACTTC.

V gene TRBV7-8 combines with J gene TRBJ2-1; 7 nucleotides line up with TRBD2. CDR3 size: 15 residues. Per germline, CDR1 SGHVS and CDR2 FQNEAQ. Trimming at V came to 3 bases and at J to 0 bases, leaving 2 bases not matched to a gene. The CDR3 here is CASSFRTSSYNEQFF. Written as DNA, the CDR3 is TGTGCCAGCAGCTTCCGGACTAGCTCCTACAATGAGCAGTTCTTC.

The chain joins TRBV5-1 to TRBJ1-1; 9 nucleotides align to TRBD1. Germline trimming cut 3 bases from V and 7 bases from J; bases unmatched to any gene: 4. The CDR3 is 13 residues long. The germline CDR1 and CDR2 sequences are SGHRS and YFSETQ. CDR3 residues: CASSSQDRGEAFF. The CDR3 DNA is TGCGCCAGCAGCTCGCAGGACAGGGGTGAAGCTTTCTTT.

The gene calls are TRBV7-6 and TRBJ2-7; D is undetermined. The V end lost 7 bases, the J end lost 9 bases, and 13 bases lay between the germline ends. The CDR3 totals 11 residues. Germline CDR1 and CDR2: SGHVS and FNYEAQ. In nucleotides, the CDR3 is TGTGCCAGCATACAGTGTGTTCGGCAGTACTTC. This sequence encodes CASIQCVRQYF.

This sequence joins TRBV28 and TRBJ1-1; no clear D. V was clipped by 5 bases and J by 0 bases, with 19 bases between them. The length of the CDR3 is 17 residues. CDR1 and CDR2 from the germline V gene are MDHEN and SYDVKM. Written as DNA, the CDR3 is TGTGCCAGCAGTAAACAAATAATTACAGTTATGAACACTGAAGCTTTCTTT. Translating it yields CASSKQIITVMNTEAFF. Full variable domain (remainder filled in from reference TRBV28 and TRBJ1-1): DVKVTQSSRYLVKRTGEKVFLECVQDMDHENMFWYRQDPGLGLRLIYFSYDVKMKEKGDIPEGYSVSREKKERFSLILESASTNQTSMYLCASSKQIITVMNTEAFFGQGTRLTVV.

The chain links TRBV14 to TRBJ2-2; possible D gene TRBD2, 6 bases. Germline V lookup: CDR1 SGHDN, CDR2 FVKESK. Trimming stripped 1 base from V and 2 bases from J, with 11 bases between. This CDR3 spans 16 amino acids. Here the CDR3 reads CASSQVAGINTGELFF. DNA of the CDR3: TGTGCCAGCAGCCAAGTGGCGGGAATAAACACCGGGGAGCTGTTTTTT.

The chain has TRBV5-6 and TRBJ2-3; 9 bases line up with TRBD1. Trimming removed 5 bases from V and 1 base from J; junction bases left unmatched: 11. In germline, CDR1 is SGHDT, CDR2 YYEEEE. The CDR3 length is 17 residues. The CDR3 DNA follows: TGTGCCAGCAGTTCCGGGACAGGGATGGTGGGCACAGATACGCAGTATTTT. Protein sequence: CASSSGTGMVGTDTQYF.

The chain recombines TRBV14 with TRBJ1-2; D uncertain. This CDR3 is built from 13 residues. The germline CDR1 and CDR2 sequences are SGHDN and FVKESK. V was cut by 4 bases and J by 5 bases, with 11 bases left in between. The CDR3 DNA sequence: TGTGCCAGCAGCCCCGGGAGGCTTTATGGCTACACCTTC. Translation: CASSPGRLYGYTF.